What follows are 32 T cell receptor beta chains derived from one specimen sequenced in a study of blood T cells in healthy people across ages. Using a J-beta primer mix together with a sample-barcoded 5' primer, a second PCR was run for roughly 7 to 12 cycles. TCRdb reprocessed the 5' RACE reads via MiXCR and lists one record per CDR3 protein. There are approximately 880,000 distinct CDR3 sequences in the sample; 40% to 60% occur only once, and roughly an eighth lies in the top ten. Material for sequencing was blood. The receptors derive from a man aged 25-40 years in good health.

The chain is built from TRBV20-1 and TRBJ2-7, with D perhaps matching TRBD1 (5 bases). This CDR3 comprises 11 residues. Germline V CDR1 and CDR2: DFQATT, SNEGSKA (reference sequence). Trimming took off 5 bases at V and 3 bases at J, with 8 bases between the two ends. The CDR3 region has the DNA TGCAGTGCTTATACAGGCTACGAGCAGTACTTC. Translated, it gives CSAYTGYEQYF.

This rearrangement joins TRBV20-1 to TRBJ2-5; 10 bases agree with TRBD2. Per germline, CDR1 DFQATT and CDR2 SNEGSKA (reference sequence). V was pared by 0 bases and J by 1 base, with 2 bases of the junction left unmatched. CDR3 length: 15 amino acids. CDR3 DNA sequence: TGCAGTGCTAGAGATGCTAGCGGGGGCCAAGAGACCCAGTACTTC. Encoded protein: CSARDASGGQETQYF.

The chain is built from TRBV3-1 and TRBJ2-1, with 11 bases lining up with TRBD2. This CDR3 is built from 17 residues. Germline V gene sequence: CDR1 LGHDT, CDR2 YNNKEL (reference sequence). The junction had 6 bases not matched to a gene; V was cut back by 1 base and J by 4 bases. The chain's CDR3 is CASSQVGGTSGYNEQFF. As DNA, the CDR3 is TGTGCCAGCAGCCAAGTTGGGGGGACTAGCGGTTACAATGAGCAGTTCTTC.

The V gene is TRBV9, the J gene TRBJ1-4; a possible D gene is TRBD1 (6 bases). This CDR3 contains 15 residues. Trimming removed 0 bases at V and 7 bases at J, with 13 bases between. Germline V gives CDR1 SGDLS, CDR2 YYNGEE. The CDR3 region is CASSVGGGQSEKLFF. CDR3 in DNA: TGTGCCAGCAGCGTAGGGGGGGGGCAGAGTGAAAAACTGTTTTTT.

V gene TRBV24-1 combines with J gene TRBJ2-3; D is perhaps TRBD1 or TRBD2 (5 bases each). Germline assignment: CDR1 KGHDR and CDR2 SFDVKD. The CDR3 loop spans 16 amino acids. Trimming cost V 4 bases and J 2 bases, with 15 bases left between them. In DNA, the CDR3 is TGTGCCACCAGTGACCTGAGTGGGGGATACACAGATACGCAGTATTTT. It codes for CATSDLSGGYTDTQYF.

The chain employs TRBV29-1 and TRBJ1-2, with D hard to call. There are 13 residues in the CDR3. Germline-derived CDR1 and CDR2 are SQVTM and ANQGSEA. Trimming stripped 6 bases from V and 0 bases from J, with 11 bases between. CDR3 bases: TGCAGCGTATCAGGCAGAGCTAACTATGGCTACACCTTC. Its translation is CSVSGRANYGYTF.

CDR3 protein: CASSLVPDSPLHF. The CDR3 DNA is TGTGCCAGCAGTTTAGTACCGGATTCACCCCTCCACTTT. The rearrangement links TRBV27 to TRBJ1-6; no reliable D call. V was cut by 2 bases and J by 8 bases, with 7 bases left in between. The germline V gene encodes CDR1 MNHEY and CDR2 SMNVEV (reference sequence). The CDR3 is made up of 13 amino acids.

The chain couples TRBV4-2 to TRBJ1-4, with D maybe TRBD1 (5 bases). The CDR3 sequence is 15 residues long. V lost 1 base, J lost 6 bases, and 12 bases lay in between. From germline, CDR1 is LGHNA and CDR2 YNFKEQ. CDR3 amino acids: CASSQGGRTYEKLFF. The CDR3 DNA sequence: TGTGCCAGCAGCCAAGGGGGTAGGACATATGAAAAACTGTTTTTT.

V usage is TRBV6-5 and J usage is TRBJ2-1, with 8 bases aligning to TRBD1. The germline V gene encodes CDR1 MNHEY and CDR2 SVGAGI. The length of the CDR3 is 18 residues. V was pared by 6 bases and J by 3 bases, with 16 bases of the junction left unmatched. The DNA for the CDR3 is TGTGCCAGCAGCTCCTCAGGGGGCGCGAGGGGTTTCTACAATGAGCAGTTCTTC. Protein: CASSSSGGARGFYNEQFF.

V is TRBV2 and J is TRBJ1-2; D possibly corresponds to TRBD1 (5 bases). Trimming took 1 base from V and 7 from J, leaving 10 bases between them. The CDR3 is 13 amino acids. CDR1 and CDR2 (germline): SNHLY, FYNNEI. CDR3 nucleotide sequence: TGTGCCAGCAGTGAAGTCGCCAGGGCTGGCTACACCTTC. This sequence encodes CASSEVARAGYTF.

The V gene is TRBV12-3 or TRBV12-4, the J gene TRBJ2-5; the D is unclear. This CDR3 contains 16 residues. V was clipped by 3 bases and J by 1 base, with 15 bases between them. The CDR3 region is CASSFYKAGRQETQYF. CDR3 DNA: TGTGCCAGCAGTTTCTACAAGGCAGGCCGCCAAGAGACCCAGTACTTC.

In this sample, this clonotype turned up once. The junction does not match germline at one end; this may be a read error. This sequence joins TRBV20-1 and TRBJ2-3, with D possibly TRBD2 on 6 matching bases. This CDR3 has 13 amino acids. Germline lookup yields CDR1 DFQATT and CDR2 SNEGSKA (reference sequence). The CDR3 nucleotides read TGCGGTGCTCGGGACTTCCACACAGACACGCAGTATTTT. Translation gives CGARDFHTDTQYF.

The CDR3 spells CSARDFQGALETQYF. As DNA, the CDR3 is TGCAGTGCTAGAGATTTTCAGGGGGCCTTGGAGACCCAGTACTTC. The rearrangement joins TRBV20-1 to TRBJ2-5; 8 bases line up with TRBD1. Germline loops: CDR1 DFQATT, CDR2 SNEGSKA (reference sequence). V was pared by 0 bases and J by 5 bases, with 8 bases of the junction left unmatched. The CDR3 totals 15 residues.

The CDR3 DNA reads TGTGCCAGCAGTTACCGACTACTAGGCTACGAGCAGTACTTC. Translation gives CASSYRLLGYEQYF. V usage is TRBV6-2 or TRBV6-3 and J usage is TRBJ2-4; tentatively, D is TRBD2 (5 bases). The end of the DNA fits TRBJ2-7 better, so the J call may be wrong. Per the germline V gene, CDR1 is MNHEY and CDR2 is SVGEGT. The CDR3 spans 14 residues.

The rearrangement joins TRBV10-3 to TRBJ2-1, with D perhaps matching TRBD2 (5 bases). In germline, CDR1 is ENHRY, CDR2 SYGVKD. Deletions cut 6 bases from V and 13 bases from J, with 16 bases between. The CDR3 loop spans 12 amino acids. The CDR3 sequence is CAISGGQETQFF. The CDR3, as DNA: TGTGCCATCAGCGGCGGGCAAGAGACCCAGTTCTTC.

In this sample, this clonotype turned up a few times. The J gene is TRBJ2-7, the V gene TRBV14, with D unclear. The germline V gene encodes CDR1 SGHDN and CDR2 FVKESK. CDR3 length: 13 residues. Trimming took 4 bases from V and 7 from J, leaving 14 bases between them. The CDR3 coding sequence is TGTGCCAGCAGCCCCAAGGTCAAAGGGGAGCAGTACTTC. Protein sequence: CASSPKVKGEQYF.

The chain couples TRBV12-3 or TRBV12-4 to TRBJ1-2, with D possibly matching TRBD1 (6 bases). The CDR3 has 15 amino acids. The ends were cut back, 5 bases at V and 3 bases at J, with 16 bases in the middle. This CDR3 is CASSPREGVYYGYTF. DNA of the CDR3: TGTGCCAGCAGTCCTAGGGAGGGGGTTTACTATGGCTACACCTTC.

The chain is built from TRBV6-1 and TRBJ2-7, with a tentative D call TRBD2 (7 bases). The CDR3 covers 14 residues. CDR1 is MNHNS and CDR2 is SASEGT in the germline V gene. V was shortened by 2 bases and J by 2 bases, with 10 bases between the two germline ends. The CDR3 region is CASSEYGGPYEQYF. The CDR3 region has the DNA TGTGCCAGCAGTGAATACGGGGGGCCCTACGAGCAGTACTTC.

V gene TRBV3-1 combines with J gene TRBJ2-7; perhaps TRBD1 as D (5 bases). This CDR3 spans 14 amino acids. Trimming stripped 4 bases from V and 6 bases from J, with 16 bases between. Per germline, CDR1 LGHDT and CDR2 YNNKEL (reference sequence). CDR3 protein: CASSPEGTRVEQYF. Written as DNA, the CDR3 is TGTGCCAGCAGCCCGGAAGGCACCAGGGTCGAGCAGTACTTC.

J is TRBJ2-7 and V is TRBV18; D possibly corresponds to TRBD2 (6 bases). The DNA end favors TRBJ2-5, so the J call may be wrong. CDR1 is KGHSH and CDR2 is LQKENI in the germline V gene. The CDR3 spans 16 residues. CDR3 sequence: CASSPDLAQAGETQYF. The DNA of the CDR3 is TGTGCCAGCTCTCCCGATCTAGCTCAAGCGGGAGAGACCCAGTACTTC.

This clonotype has more than one count but fewer than ten. The chain uses TRBV29-1 and TRBJ2-1; 10 positions agree with TRBD2. Germline assignment: CDR1 SQVTM and CDR2 ANQGSEA. With V trimmed by 6 bases and J by 8 bases, 10 bases remained unmatched. CDR3 length equals 14 residues. Here the CDR3 DNA reads TGCAGCGTGTTACTAGCGGGATATCCAGATGAGCAGTTCTTC. This gives the protein CSVLLAGYPDEQFF.

This sequence joins TRBV20-1 and TRBJ2-3, with a tentative D call TRBD1 (5 bases). The CDR3 has 15 amino acids. Germline assignment: CDR1 DFQATT and CDR2 SNEGSKA (reference sequence). V was cut by 5 bases and J by 0 bases, with 15 bases left in between. The CDR3: CSAGPAGSSTDTQYF. CDR3 nucleotides: TGCAGTGCTGGGCCGGCAGGGTCTAGCACAGATACGCAGTATTTT.

This sequence joins TRBV4-2 and TRBJ2-5; 11 bases align to TRBD2. Germline CDR1 is LGHNA and CDR2 is YNFKEQ. This CDR3 is 18 amino acids long. V shed 1 base, J shed 5 bases, and the junction held 12 bases outside the gene matches. The CDR3 spells CASSQGFVSGGAQETQYF. In DNA, the CDR3 is TGTGCCAGCAGCCAAGGGTTCGTTAGCGGGGGGGCCCAGGAGACCCAGTACTTC.

The chain links TRBV5-1 to TRBJ1-1; D gene unclear. CDR1 is SGHRS and CDR2 is YFSETQ in the germline V gene. Between the trimmed V and J ends, which lost 0 bases and 6 bases, there was a span of 15 bases. This CDR3 is 15 amino acids long. As DNA, the CDR3 is TGCGCCAGCAGCTTGGTAGGGCTCAAGGACGCTGAAGCTTTCTTT. Protein: CASSLVGLKDAEAFF.

The rearrangement uses TRBV5-1 and TRBJ1-1; D gene unclear. The CDR3 totals 14 residues. V was pared by 0 bases and J by 2 bases, with 8 bases between. Per the germline V gene, CDR1 is SGHRS and CDR2 is YFSETQ. As DNA, the CDR3 is TGCGCCAGCAGCTTGGGGTCAGAAAACACTGAAGCTTTCTTT. It is translated as CASSLGSENTEAFF.

The CDR3 protein is CSVEDRRGAGELFF. CDR3 sequence (DNA): TGCAGCGTTGAAGATCGCAGGGGGGCCGGGGAGCTGTTTTTT. V is TRBV29-1 and J is TRBJ2-2, with D tentatively TRBD1 (7 bases). This CDR3 spans 14 amino acids. Germline V gives CDR1 SQVTM, CDR2 ANQGSEA. Trimming took off 0 bases at V and 6 bases at J, with 11 bases between the two ends.

With respect to this clonotype: One end of the junction does not line up with germline, which may come from a read error. The rearrangement joins TRBV18 to TRBJ2-4, with a weak D call TRBD2 (6 bases). CDR3 length: 15 amino acids. Germline CDR1 KGHSH, CDR2 LQKENI. CDR3 loop: CAGSSGRTTKNIQYF. CDR3 bases: TGTGCCGGCTCATCGGGACGGACTACAAAAAACATTCAGTACTTC.

Remarks on this clonotype: One base away lies a much larger clone, so this may be a sequencing read error. J is TRBJ2-5 and V is TRBV7-2, with D unclear. The CDR3 has 13 residues. V shed 2 bases and J shed 3 bases, with 7 bases lying between them. Germline V lookup: CDR1 SGHTA, CDR2 FQGNSA. The CDR3 DNA reads TGTGCCAGCAGCTTATCTCAGGAAGAGACCCAGTACTTC. Protein: CASSLSQEETQYF. Combining the CDR3 with reference TRBV7-2 and TRBJ2-5 gives the whole variable domain GAGVSQSPSNKVTEKGKDVELRCDPISGHTALYWYRQSLGQGLEFLIYFQGNSAPDKSGLPSDRFSAERTGGSVSTLTIQRTQQEDSAVYLCASSLSQEETQYFGPGTRLLVL.

This clonotype came up a few times. This chain links TRBV12-3 or TRBV12-4 with TRBJ2-5; 11 bases map to TRBD2. The CDR3 loop spans 17 amino acids. J lost 5 bases, V lost 5 bases, and 13 bases had no gene match. CDR3 loop: CASSTTERLAGLETQYF. In DNA, the CDR3 is TGTGCCAGCAGTACAACCGAAAGACTAGCGGGGCTGGAGACCCAGTACTTC.

The chain has TRBV12-3 or TRBV12-4 and TRBJ1-4, with 7 bases identical to TRBD1. After removal of 1 base from V and 11 bases from J, the junction contained 7 bases not matched to a gene. This CDR3 comprises 14 residues. The CDR3 coding sequence is TGTGCCAGCAGTTTAGGTCCTGACAGGGCTAAACTGTTTTTT. Its translation is CASSLGPDRAKLFF.

The CDR3 reads CSAGQVDWEKSYNEQFF. Here the CDR3 DNA reads TGCAGTGCTGGCCAGGTCGATTGGGAAAAGTCCTACAATGAGCAGTTCTTC. The rearrangement joins TRBV20-1 to TRBJ2-1; D is unresolved. Trimming pared 5 bases from V and 1 base from J, leaving 21 bases between. The CDR3 length is 17 residues. Germline CDR1 reads DFQATT; CDR2 reads SNEGSKA (reference sequence).

V usage is TRBV15 and J usage is TRBJ2-3; 15 bases map to TRBD2. V was pared by 1 base and J by 3 bases, with 8 bases of the junction left unmatched. In germline, CDR1 is LNHNV, CDR2 YYDKDF (reference sequence). The CDR3 length is 19 residues. This chain's CDR3 is CATSRVDMGTSGGTDTQYF. In nucleotides, the CDR3 is TGTGCCACCAGCAGAGTTGACATGGGGACTAGCGGGGGGACAGATACGCAGTATTTT.